This passage covers 25 T cell receptor beta chains from one sample sequenced in a study of T cells in women clearing cervical HPV infection. Only in-frame clones appear in the TCRdb table, and some are missing; sequencing was by immunoSEQ multiplex PCR. Its clone listing holds about 20,000 clones. Sequenced: blood buffy coat. The receptors stem from a woman between 18 and 70 years old with a cervical HPV16 infection that either progressed to CIN3+ or cleared (not recorded which).

Of note for this clone: Read coverage stops 3 residues before the CDR3 terminus; the germline J gene supplies the remainder. The chain is built from TRBV18 and TRBJ2-3, with 7 bases aligning to TRBD1. Germline assignment: CDR1 KGHSH and CDR2 LQKENI. The CDR3 is 18 amino acids. The sequenced part of the CDR3 DNA is TGTGCCAGCTCACCGAACGAGAGGGGGCATTCTACCGAAGAGACG. The encoded protein is CASSPNERGHSTEET. The full-length CDR3 reads as CASSPNERGHSTEETQYF.

Points on this clone: Sequencing ends 3 residues short of the CDR3 end; the germline J gene provides the rest. This rearrangement joins TRBV18 to TRBJ2-5, with D unresolved. CDR1 and CDR2 from the germline V gene are KGHSH and LQKENI. The V and J ends lost 2 bases and 0 bases respectively, with 4 bases between them. The CDR3 consists of 13 residues. The sequenced part of the CDR3 DNA is TGTGCCAGCTCACCAGGGCACCAAGAGACC. This sequence encodes CASSPGHQET. The full CDR3 sequence reads CASSPGHQETQYF.

Partial CDR3 DNA: TGCAGTGCTTTAGACAGGGGGGGGTACGAG. Protein product: CSALDRGGYE. The whole CDR3 sequence reads CSALDRGGYEQYF. The chain has TRBV20-1 and TRBJ2-7, with TRBD1 matching 9 bases. The read finishes 3 residues shy of the CDR3 end, and the germline J gene is used to complete it. Germline V gene lookup returns CDR1 DFQATT and CDR2 SNEGSKA (reference sequence). The CDR3 covers 13 residues. V was clipped by 5 bases and J by 4 bases; unmatched bases: 6.

As to this clone: The CDR3 extends 3 residues past the end of the read, so its final part is completed from the germline J gene. The J gene is TRBJ2-1, the V gene TRBV20-1; 10 nucleotides agree with TRBD2. Germline V gene sequence: CDR1 DFQATT, CDR2 SNEGSKA (reference sequence). The CDR3 consists of 15 residues. Losses at the gene ends were 5 bases for V and 7 bases for J; bases not matched to a gene: 11. CDR3 bases read: TGCAGTGCTCAGTATCCGGGACTAGCGAAGAATGAG. Encoded protein: CSAQYPGLAKNE. The whole CDR3 protein is CSAQYPGLAKNEQFF.

A word on this clone: The read finishes 3 residues shy of the CDR3 end, and the germline J gene is used to complete it. The chain carries TRBV19 and TRBJ1-5; 9 bases map to TRBD1. After removal of 5 bases from V and 7 bases from J, the junction contained 9 bases not matched to a gene. CDR3 length: 15 amino acids. CDR1 is LNHDA and CDR2 is SQIVND in the germline V gene (reference sequence). CDR3 DNA (partial): TGTGCCAGTAGTCAGGGACAGGGAGGGGGCCAGCCC. Translating gives CASSQGQGGGQP. In full, the CDR3 is CASSQGQGGGQPQHF.

For this clone: The CDR3 goes on 3 residues after the read ends, and that part is filled in from the germline J gene. The chain is built from TRBV20-1 and TRBJ2-7; D possibly corresponds to TRBD2 (6 bases). The CDR3 is made up of 12 amino acids. Between the trimmed V and J ends, which lost 4 bases and 3 bases, there was a span of 10 bases. The germline gives CDR1 DFQATT, CDR2 SNEGSKA (reference sequence). Partial CDR3 DNA: TGCAGTGCTATCGCGGGGTACTACGAG. Residues: CSAIAGYYE. The whole CDR3 sequence reads CSAIAGYYEQYF.

Worth noting for this clone: The CDR3 end falls 3 residues outside the read, so it is completed with the germline J gene. The rearrangement links TRBV5-1 to TRBJ2-2, with D perhaps given as TRBD1 or TRBD2 (5 bases each). Germline-derived CDR1 and CDR2 are SGHRS and YFSETQ. There are 17 residues in the CDR3. CDR3 loop: CASSLGQSALRANVLFF. CDR3 DNA (partial): TGCGCCAGCAGCTTGGGACAGTCCGCGCTGAGGGCCAACGTG.

Turning to this clone: The CDR3 end falls 3 residues outside the read, so it is completed with the germline J gene. V and J are TRBV28 and TRBJ2-1; 7 bases line up with TRBD2. The V gene's germline CDR1 is MDHEN and CDR2 SYDVKM. This CDR3 is 15 amino acids long. V dropped 5 bases and J dropped 9; count of bases not matched to a gene: 13. The sequenced part of the CDR3 DNA is TGTGCCAGCAGTACCTACGGCGGGGGTACCAGTGAG. This sequence encodes CASSTYGGGTSE. The whole CDR3 reads CASSTYGGGTSEQFF.

Points on this clone: The sequence runs out 3 residues before the end of the CDR3; the remainder is reconstructed from the germline J gene. This rearrangement joins TRBV18 to TRBJ1-2, with D uncertain. Germline CDR1 KGHSH, CDR2 LQKENI. The CDR3 is made up of 14 amino acids. The CDR3 DNA, read in part, is TGTGCCAGCTCACCACCGCCGGCCACAGATACC. It encodes CASSPPPATDT. The CDR3 in full is CASSPPPATDTYTF.

Regarding this clone: The CDR3 end is not reached by the read, which stops 3 residues before it; the germline J gene fills it in. The V gene is TRBV30, the J gene TRBJ2-3; D gene ambiguous. Per germline, CDR1 GTSNPN and CDR2 SVGIG (reference sequence). The CDR3 totals 12 residues. CDR3 amino acids: CAWSRGQETQYF. CDR3 DNA (partial): TGTGCCTGGAGTCGAGGCCAAGAGACG.

Points on this clone: The CDR3 end is not reached by the read, which stops 3 residues before it; the germline J gene fills it in. The rearrangement links TRBV29-1 to TRBJ1-2; TRBD1 might be the D (5 bases). The CDR3 consists of 14 residues. In germline, CDR1 is SQVTM, CDR2 ANQGSEA. CDR3 DNA, as far as it was read: TGCAGCGTTGAAGATCTTGGGGGGTTAGAGACC. Its protein product is CSVEDLGGLET. The full CDR3 reads CSVEDLGGLETYTF.

About this clone itself: Relative to the germline gene, one junction end is altered; a read error may explain this. The read gets to within 3 residues of the CDR3 end, and the germline J gene fills in the rest. The rearrangement uses TRBV4-2 and TRBJ2-1; no reliable D call. Looked up from germline, CDR1 is LGHNA and CDR2 is YNFKEQ. CDR3 length: 17 residues. The covered CDR3 bases are TGCGCCAGCAGCCAAGGTATGGCCTATGACTTAAACAATGAG. Translation: CASSQGMAYDLNNE. In full, the CDR3 is CASSQGMAYDLNNEQFF.

As regards this clone: The CDR3 extends 3 residues past the end of the read, so its final part is completed from the germline J gene. This chain joins TRBV11-2 and TRBJ2-1; D gene uncertain. This CDR3 region has 14 residues. Germline CDR1 and CDR2: SGHAT and FQNNGV. Trimming removed 5 bases from V and 4 bases from J, with 12 bases in between. The CDR3: CASSLNDGYNEQFF. CDR3 bases read: TGTGCCAGCAGCCTAAACGACGGGTACAATGAG.

Regarding this clone: The CDR3 is cut off 3 residues early in the read; its end comes from the germline J gene. This chain connects TRBV28 to TRBJ1-1, with D perhaps matching TRBD1 (5 bases). This CDR3 is built from 14 residues. V was trimmed by 8 bases and J by 0 bases, leaving 13 bases between them. From germline, CDR1 is MDHEN and CDR2 SYDVKM. The CDR3 loop is CASGGGALNTEAFF. The covered CDR3 bases are TGTGCCAGCGGGGGGGGAGCCTTGAACACTGAA.

To note about this clone: The read finishes 3 residues shy of the CDR3 end, and the germline J gene is used to complete it. The chain joins TRBV4-1 to TRBJ1-2; 7 nucleotides match TRBD1. V dropped 0 bases and J dropped 4; count of bases not matched to a gene: 8. Germline V gene sequence: CDR1 MGHRA, CDR2 YSYEKL. The CDR3 runs 16 residues. This chain's CDR3 is CASSQEGRAGGYGYTF. Partial CDR3 DNA: TGCGCCAGCAGCCAAGAAGGTCGAGCAGGGGGCTATGGC.

Comments on this clone: One end of the junction varies from germline; a read error may be responsible. The read stops 3 residues short of the end of the CDR3; the missing end is completed from the germline J gene. V is TRBV4-2 and J is TRBJ2-2; D is perhaps TRBD2 (6 bases). Germline CDR1 reads LGHNA; CDR2 reads YNFKEQ. The CDR3 length is 16 residues. CDR3 bases read: TGCGCCAGCAGCCAAGACAGTAGCGGACTCACCGGGGAG. This sequence encodes CASSQDSSGLTGE. The CDR3 as a whole reads CASSQDSSGLTGELFF.

This clone is identified as medium-sized from frequency. Compared with germline, one end of the junction differs, possibly owing to a read error. The read ends 3 residues shy of where the CDR3 ends; the end is completed using the germline J gene. The chain recombines TRBV5-1 with TRBJ2-1; TRBD2 matches 14 bases. The germline gives CDR1 SGHRS, CDR2 YFSETQ. This CDR3 has 16 residues. CDR3 sequence reads: CASSSGTSGSYHEQFF. The DNA read from the CDR3 is TGCGCCAGCAGCTCAGGGACTAGCGGGAGCTACCATGAG.

Of note for this clone: The read falls 3 residues short of the CDR3 end, and the missing part is taken from the germline J gene. This sequence joins TRBV2 and TRBJ1-2, with D possibly matching TRBD1 (6 bases). CDR3 length equals 15 residues. The germline V gene encodes CDR1 SNHLY and CDR2 FYNNEI. CDR3 residues: CASSESRGIARAYTF. CDR3 bases read: TGTGCCAGCAGTGAGTCCAGGGGCATAGCCAGGGCC.

The sequenced CDR3 bases are TGTGCCAGCAGTTTCCCTGGACAGGGCGGGACC. Its protein is CASSFPGQGGT. The full CDR3 protein reads CASSFPGQGGTQYF. V and J are TRBV28 and TRBJ2-5; 8 nucleotides align to TRBD1. Read data end 3 residues before the CDR3 end; the end is taken from the germline J gene. CDR1 MDHEN and CDR2 SYDVKM come from the germline V gene. This CDR3 comprises 14 residues. The V and J ends lost 3 bases and 7 bases, in that order; junction bases with no gene match: 7. The full variable domain, in which reference TRBV28 and TRBJ2-5 provide the parts outside the CDR3, is DVKVTQSSRYLVKRTGEKVFLECVQDMDHENMFWYRQDPGLGLRLIYFSYDVKMKEKGDIPEGYSVSREKKERFSLILESASTNQTSMYLCASSFPGQGGTQYFGPGTRLLVL.

In regard to this clone: One end of the junction is discordant with germline, which a read error may explain. The read comes to an end 3 residues before the CDR3 does, leaving the germline J gene to fill in the end. The chain links TRBV4-2 to TRBJ2-3; 8 nucleotides match TRBD1. This CDR3 has 13 residues. Germline CDR1 reads LGHNA; CDR2 reads YNFKEQ. The CDR3 bases that were read are TGCGCCAGCAGCCAGGACAGGGATTATACG. This codes for CASSQDRDYT. The whole CDR3 protein is CASSQDRDYTQYF.

As to this clone: Read data end 3 residues before the CDR3 end; the end is taken from the germline J gene. The rearrangement uses TRBV7-9 and TRBJ2-2; D is perhaps TRBD1 (5 bases). The CDR3 has 15 residues. The germline gives CDR1 SEHNR, CDR2 FQNEAQ (reference sequence). CDR3 DNA (partial): TGTGCCAGCAGCGCGCACAGGTCTGGGGCCAACGTG. It is translated as CASSAHRSGANV. The full CDR3 protein reads CASSAHRSGANVLFF.

Worth noting for this clone: The read comes to an end 3 residues before the CDR3 does, leaving the germline J gene to fill in the end. The gene calls are TRBV5-8 and TRBJ2-2; D gene uncertain. Trimming pared 4 bases from V and 4 bases from J, leaving 11 bases between. Per the germline V gene, CDR1 is SGHTS and CDR2 is YDEGEE. CDR3 size: 14 residues. The CDR3 loop reads CASSVTGGTGELFF. The sequenced part of the CDR3 DNA is TGTGCCAGCAGCGTCACCGGCGGCACCGGGGAG. The full variable domain, with the rest looked up from reference TRBV5-8 and TRBJ2-2, is EAGVTQSPTHLIKTRGQQATLRCSPISGHTSVYWYQQALGLGLQFLLWYDEGEERNRGNFPPRFSGRQFPNYSSELNVNALELEDSALYLCASSVTGGTGELFFGEGSRLTVL.

With respect to this clone: The read ends 3 residues early relative to the CDR3; the germline J gene fills the gap. The chain has TRBV6-2 or TRBV6-3 and TRBJ2-3; TRBD2 might be the D (6 bases). The CDR3 covers 17 residues. V was pared by 5 bases and J by 0 bases, with 18 bases between. Germline CDR1 reads MNHEY; CDR2 reads SVGEGT. The CDR3 DNA, read in part, is TGTGCCAGCAGTCCCCCGGGACTCGCGGGTAGCACAGATACG. Translating it yields CASSPPGLAGSTDT. The entire CDR3 is CASSPPGLAGSTDTQYF.

A remark on this clone: The read halts 3 residues ahead of the CDR3 end, with the missing end drawn from the germline J gene. The rearrangement links TRBV7-9 to TRBJ2-5; possibly TRBD1 for D (6 bases). Germline values: CDR1 SEHNR, CDR2 FQNEAQ (reference sequence). Trimming pared 4 bases from V and 6 bases from J, leaving 12 bases between. The CDR3 loop spans 13 amino acids. The CDR3 loop reads CASSSHRDKTQYF. The CDR3 DNA, read in part, is TGTGCCAGCAGCTCCCACAGGGATAAGACC.

Remarks on this clone: The junction departs from germline at one end; a sequencing error may be responsible. Read coverage stops 3 residues before the CDR3 terminus; the germline J gene supplies the remainder. The V and J genes are TRBV7-9 and TRBJ1-1, with D tentatively TRBD1 (5 bases). The germline V gene encodes CDR1 SEHNR and CDR2 FQNEAQ (reference sequence). This CDR3 contains 13 residues. The chain's CDR3 is CTSSRQTNTEAFF. The DNA read from the CDR3 is TGTACCAGCAGCCGACAGACGAACACTGAA.